This TCR beta chain was identified during a study of blood T cell repertoires in COVID-19. Across the whole study: Material from acute and convalescent COVID-19 was sourced from the United States, Italy and Spain. Sample material is recorded as cDNA or gDNA derived from T cells, B-cell-depleted T cells, or PBMCs.

In the original analysis: The assay estimated nucleated cells by amplifying reference gene primers. TCRdb's table, derived via immunoSEQ multiplex PCR, lists solely in-frame clones and lacks some. V, J and clone size are taken as reported in that table, and D and trimming were inferred from the DNA itself. Of about 70,000 clones listed, around 85% are singletons. Material for sequencing was peripheral blood. The sequence was obtained from a man older than 75 with acute or convalescent COVID-19.

Written as DNA, the CDR3 is TGTGCCAGCAGACCAACCGGGACATACCACGAGCAGTACTTC. As protein: CASRPTGTYHEQYF. The chain has TRBV6-1 and TRBJ2-7; D is perhaps TRBD1 (6 bases). Trimming removed 6 bases at V and 5 bases at J, with 17 bases between. CDR3 length equals 14 residues. Germline assignment: CDR1 MNHNS and CDR2 SASEGT.